The source of this T cell receptor (beta chain) is a study of blood T cell repertoires in COVID-19. Whole-study context: The samples span acute and convalescent COVID-19 from the United States, Italy and Spain.

Measured with immunoSEQ multiplex PCR; TCRdb has only the in-frame clones, and not every one. The profile shows just over 300,000 clones, 85% to 90% of them singletons. CDR1 and CDR2 (germline): MNHEY, SVGAGI. The CDR3 length is 13 residues. Trimming removed 5 bases at V and 6 bases at J, with 11 bases between. Sequenced material: peripheral blood. This TCR came from a woman in her twenties or thirties with COVID-19, enrolled during active disease. This chain connects TRBV6-5 to TRBJ1-5, with D uncertain. This CDR3 is CASSLVLGQPQHF. The CDR3 nucleotides read TGTGCCAGCAGTCTCGTACTTGGTCAGCCCCAGCATTTT.